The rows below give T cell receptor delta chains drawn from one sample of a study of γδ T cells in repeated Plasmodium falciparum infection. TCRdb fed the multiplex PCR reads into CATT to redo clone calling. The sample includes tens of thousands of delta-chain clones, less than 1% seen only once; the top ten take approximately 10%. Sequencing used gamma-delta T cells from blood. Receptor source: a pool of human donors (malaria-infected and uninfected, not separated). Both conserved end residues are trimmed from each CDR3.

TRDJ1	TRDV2	ACDTLTFSDKLI
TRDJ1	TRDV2	ACGSSADTRGLYTDKLI
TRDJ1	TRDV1	ALGEPPDTLLGDTDKLI
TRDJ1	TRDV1	ALGTTKRGYANHTDKLI
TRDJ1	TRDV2	ACDTVWTGGSDLYTDKLI
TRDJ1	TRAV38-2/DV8	AYTPEGPEYTDKLI
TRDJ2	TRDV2	ACDLLGDKPAQLF
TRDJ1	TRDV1	ALGERTTWGPIADKLI
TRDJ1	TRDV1	ALGDPTFGRLHGGQPHTDKLI
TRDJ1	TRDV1	ALGSYEGDWGSRYTDKLI
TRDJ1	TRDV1	ALGVALTIQIRGIQADKLI
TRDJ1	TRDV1	ALGELLRSELSSKLI
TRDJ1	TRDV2	ACDTRTPPYTDKLI
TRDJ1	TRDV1	ALGEPISPTTSLGTDTDKLI
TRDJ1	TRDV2	ACDTLGDTSIDKLI
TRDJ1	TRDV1	ALGEPSPFSTFILLGAPAYTDKLI
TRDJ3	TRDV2	ACDSVLEGTIRPWDTRQMF
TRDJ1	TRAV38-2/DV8	AYRSAPLSWADKLI
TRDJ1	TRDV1	ALGEFIPTVPPYRGGTTDKLI
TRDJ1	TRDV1	ALGEYPPSYLVQRTGAGVVTYTDKLI
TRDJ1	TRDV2	ACDTEYWGIHLGTDKLI
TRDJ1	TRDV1	ALGGSFLGFFRGIPDKLI
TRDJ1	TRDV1	ALGELWRAGHKYTDKLI
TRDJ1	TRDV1	ALGENQGRGVGGYCRNTDKLI
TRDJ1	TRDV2	ACDTVPASGAPDPDKLI
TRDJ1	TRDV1	ALGPRRWVPDKLI